This entry lists 18 T cell receptor beta chains sequenced from one sample in a study of blood T cell repertoires in COVID-19. Only in-frame clones appear in the TCRdb table, and some are missing; sequencing was by immunoSEQ multiplex PCR. The sample has approximately 98,000 clones, 70% to 90% seen once. Sequenced input: peripheral blood. These TCRs come from a man between 60 and 70 years old with acute or convalescent COVID-19.

The J gene is TRBJ1-3, the V gene TRBV7-9; D not resolved. The CDR3 loop spans 14 amino acids. V was shortened by 5 bases and J by 1 base, with 9 bases between the two germline ends. Germline-derived CDR1 and CDR2 are SEHNR and FQNEAQ (reference sequence). The CDR3 coding sequence is TGTGCCAGCAGCATTGCGGGTTCTGGAAACACCATATATTTT. This gives the protein CASSIAGSGNTIYF.

The chain employs TRBV2 and TRBJ1-2, with a weak D call TRBD1 (6 bases). Per the germline V gene, CDR1 is SNHLY and CDR2 is FYNNEI. This CDR3 contains 14 residues. V lost 5 bases, J lost 4 bases, and 14 bases lay in between. In DNA form, the CDR3 reads TGTGCCAGCAGTCACAGGGATATAATCTATGGCTACACCTTC. It translates to CASSHRDIIYGYTF.

The chain carries TRBV30 and TRBJ2-7; D is ambiguous. This CDR3 region has 12 residues. The germline gives CDR1 GTSNPN, CDR2 SVGIG (reference sequence). The V gene lost 0 bases and the J gene lost 6 bases, with 9 bases spanning the gap. The CDR3 bases are TGTGCCTGGAGTGTACGACAAGCCGAGCAGTACTTC. It codes for CAWSVRQAEQYF.

The chain recombines TRBV30 with TRBJ1-2, with TRBD1 as a possible D gene (6 bases). The CDR3 covers 15 residues. Deletions cut 2 bases from V and 4 bases from J, with 17 bases between. Germline lookup yields CDR1 GTSNPN and CDR2 SVGIG (reference sequence). The DNA of the CDR3 is TGTGCCTGGAGTCTATCAGACAGGCCTCTCTATGGCTACACCTTC. Encoded protein: CAWSLSDRPLYGYTF.

This clone appeared a few times. This chain uses TRBV3-1 (or the pseudogene TRBV3-2) with TRBJ1-6; possibly TRBD1 for D (5 bases). V was pared by 4 bases and J by 10 bases, with 8 bases between. The germline V gene has CDR1 LGHDT and CDR2 YNNKEL (reference sequence). CDR3 length: 12 amino acids. CDR3 loop: CASSPGGSPLHF. CDR3 DNA sequence: TGTGCCAGCAGCCCTGGGGGGTCACCCCTCCACTTT.

The CDR3 DNA follows: TGCGCCAGCAGTGATCCGGGGGCCTACGAGCAGTACGTC. Amino acid sequence: CASSDPGAYEQYV. The J gene is TRBJ2-7, the V gene TRBV10-2; D is possibly TRBD2 (6 bases). CDR1 WSHSY and CDR2 SAAADI come from the germline V gene. The CDR3 sequence is 13 residues long. V was trimmed by 3 bases and J by 2 bases, leaving 8 bases between them.

The rearrangement uses TRBV7-9 and TRBJ2-2, with 10 positions matching TRBD1. Germline CDR1 is SEHNR and CDR2 is FQNEAQ (reference sequence). The CDR3 is made up of 17 amino acids. V shed 4 bases, J shed 6 bases, and the junction held 11 bases outside the gene matches. The CDR3 loop reads CASSSPPGQGFSGELFF. CDR3 bases: TGTGCCAGCAGCTCACCCCCGGGACAGGGGTTCTCCGGGGAGCTGTTTTTT.

The chain combines TRBV10-3 with TRBJ1-1; tentatively, D is TRBD1 (5 bases). The V end lost 11 bases, the J end lost 4 bases, and 17 bases lay between the germline ends. The germline gives CDR1 ENHRY, CDR2 SYGVKD. This CDR3 comprises 13 residues. CDR3: CASAGEDRTEAFF. The DNA for the CDR3 is TGTGCCTCGGCGGGGGAGGACCGCACTGAAGCTTTCTTT.

The chain couples TRBV5-1 to TRBJ1-3; D is perhaps TRBD1 (6 bases). CDR3 length: 16 residues. Germline V gene sequence: CDR1 SGHRS, CDR2 YFSETQ. V gave up 3 bases and J gave up 0 bases, with 13 bases separating them. The DNA for the CDR3 is TGCGCCAGCAGCTGGCCAGGGGTCAACTCTGGAAACACCATATATTTT. The encoded protein is CASSWPGVNSGNTIYF.

This clone showed up just a few times. The V gene is TRBV19, the J gene TRBJ1-2; possible D gene TRBD1, 6 bases. Deletions cut 0 bases from V and 4 bases from J, with 12 bases between. Germline-derived CDR1 and CDR2 are LNHDA and SQIVND (reference sequence). CDR3 length equals 15 residues. The CDR3 DNA reads as TGTGCCAGTAGTATAGATGCAGGGGTTCGCTATGGCTACACCTTC. This translates into CASSIDAGVRYGYTF.

The chain has TRBV24-1 and TRBJ1-2, with a possible D match to TRBD1 (5 bases). The CDR3 has 14 amino acids. Germline values: CDR1 KGHDR, CDR2 SFDVKD. V was cut by 1 base and J by 8 bases, with 13 bases left in between. The CDR3 nucleotides read TGTGCCACCAGTGATTTCTCAGGGAGGCGCGGCTACACCTTC. It specifies CATSDFSGRRGYTF.

The rearrangement uses TRBV9 and TRBJ1-1, with D unclear. Germline CDR1 and CDR2: SGDLS and YYNGEE. CDR3 size: 13 residues. Trimming removed 3 bases from V and 1 base from J, with 7 bases in between. The CDR3 DNA follows: TGTGCCAGCAGCGGGGCACGGAACACTGAAGCTTTCTTT. This translates into CASSGARNTEAFF.

The rearrangement joins TRBV19 to TRBJ1-1, with D possibly matching TRBD1 (6 bases). The V end was cut by 7 bases, the J end by 10 bases, with 13 bases between. The CDR3 runs to 11 residues. Germline V CDR1 and CDR2: LNHDA, SQIVND (reference sequence). The CDR3 nucleotides are TGTGCCAGTACGGAATGGACAGTAGCTTTCTTT. Amino acids: CASTEWTVAFF.

This chain links TRBV2 with TRBJ2-3, with 9 bases lining up with TRBD2. The CDR3 runs to 14 residues. With V trimmed by 8 bases and J by 5 bases, 8 bases remained unmatched. Germline V gene data show CDR1 as SNHLY and CDR2 as FYNNEI. Here the CDR3 reads CASGASGTLDTQYF. The CDR3, as DNA: TGTGCCAGCGGGGCTAGCGGGACCCTAGATACGCAGTATTTT. The variable domain in full, completed from reference TRBV2 and TRBJ2-3, reads EPEVTQTPSHQVTQMGQEVILRCVPISNHLYFYWYRQILGQKVEFLVSFYNNEISEKSEIFDDQFSVERPDGSNFTLKIRSTKLEDSAMYFCASGASGTLDTQYFGPGTRLTVL.

The J gene is TRBJ1-1, the V gene TRBV4-1; D perhaps matches TRBD1 (5 bases). V lost 2 bases to trimming and J lost 4 bases, with 17 bases between them. Germline values: CDR1 MGHRA, CDR2 YSYEKL. There are 16 residues in the CDR3. CDR3 residues: CASSQHVGQGGTEAFF. CDR3 coding DNA: TGCGCCAGCAGCCAACACGTCGGGCAGGGAGGCACTGAAGCTTTCTTT.

The V gene is TRBV11-2, the J gene TRBJ2-1; 8 positions agree with TRBD2. The CDR3 covers 16 residues. CDR1 is SGHAT, CDR2 FQNNGV, per germline. After removal of 5 bases from V and 7 bases from J, the junction contained 13 bases not matched to a gene. For the CDR3, the DNA is TGTGCCAGCAGCCCACGCCCTCGGGGGGGCCAGAATGAGCAGTTCTTC. It is translated as CASSPRPRGGQNEQFF.

The chain links TRBV15 to TRBJ1-1; D is ambiguous. The V gene lost 0 bases and the J gene lost 5 bases, with 19 bases spanning the gap. This CDR3 contains 17 residues. Germline V lookup: CDR1 LNHNV, CDR2 YYDKDF (reference sequence). The CDR3, as DNA: TGTGCCACCAGCAGAGATGGGGAGGCAGGAGGAACAACTGAAGCTTTCTTT. As protein: CATSRDGEAGGTTEAFF.

V is TRBV6-5 and J is TRBJ2-7; 8 bases match TRBD2. The CDR3 has 14 residues. Germline V gene data show CDR1 as MNHEY and CDR2 as SVGAGI. V trimming: 2 bases; J trimming: 3 bases; junction bases outside the gene matches: 3. The CDR3 reads CASSYASGLYEQYF. For the CDR3, the DNA is TGTGCCAGCAGTTACGCTAGCGGGCTCTACGAGCAGTACTTC.